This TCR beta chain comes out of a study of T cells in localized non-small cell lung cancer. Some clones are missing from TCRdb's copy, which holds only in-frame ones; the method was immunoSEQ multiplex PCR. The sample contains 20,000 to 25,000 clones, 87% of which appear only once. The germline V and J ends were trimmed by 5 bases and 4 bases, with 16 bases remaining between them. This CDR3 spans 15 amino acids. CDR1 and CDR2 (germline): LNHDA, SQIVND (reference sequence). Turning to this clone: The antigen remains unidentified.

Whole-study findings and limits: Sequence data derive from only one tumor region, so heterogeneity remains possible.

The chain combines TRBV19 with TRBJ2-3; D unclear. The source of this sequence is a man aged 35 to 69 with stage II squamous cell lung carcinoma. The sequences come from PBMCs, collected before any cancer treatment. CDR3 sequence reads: CASSPGASPSDTQYF. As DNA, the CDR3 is TGTGCCAGTAGTCCAGGCGCAAGCCCTTCAGATACGCAGTATTTT.